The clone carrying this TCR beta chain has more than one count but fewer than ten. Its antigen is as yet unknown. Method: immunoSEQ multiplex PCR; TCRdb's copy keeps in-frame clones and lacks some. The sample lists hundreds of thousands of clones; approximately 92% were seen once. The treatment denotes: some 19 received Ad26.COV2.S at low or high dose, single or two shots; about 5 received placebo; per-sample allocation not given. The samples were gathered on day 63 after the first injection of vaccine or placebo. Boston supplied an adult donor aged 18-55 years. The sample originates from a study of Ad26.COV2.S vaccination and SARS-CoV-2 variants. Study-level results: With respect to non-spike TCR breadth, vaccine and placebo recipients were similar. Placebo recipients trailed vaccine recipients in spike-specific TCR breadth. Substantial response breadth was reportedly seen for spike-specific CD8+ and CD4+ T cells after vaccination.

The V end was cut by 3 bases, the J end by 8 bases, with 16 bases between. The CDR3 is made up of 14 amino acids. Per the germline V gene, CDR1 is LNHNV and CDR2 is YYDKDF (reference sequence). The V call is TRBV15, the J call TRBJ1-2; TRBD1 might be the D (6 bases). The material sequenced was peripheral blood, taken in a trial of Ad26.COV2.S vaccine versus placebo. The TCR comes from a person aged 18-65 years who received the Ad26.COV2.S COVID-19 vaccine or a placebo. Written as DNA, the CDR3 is TGTGCCACCAGCAGGGGGGCTCGGGAATGGGGCTACACCTTC. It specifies CATSRGAREWGYTF.